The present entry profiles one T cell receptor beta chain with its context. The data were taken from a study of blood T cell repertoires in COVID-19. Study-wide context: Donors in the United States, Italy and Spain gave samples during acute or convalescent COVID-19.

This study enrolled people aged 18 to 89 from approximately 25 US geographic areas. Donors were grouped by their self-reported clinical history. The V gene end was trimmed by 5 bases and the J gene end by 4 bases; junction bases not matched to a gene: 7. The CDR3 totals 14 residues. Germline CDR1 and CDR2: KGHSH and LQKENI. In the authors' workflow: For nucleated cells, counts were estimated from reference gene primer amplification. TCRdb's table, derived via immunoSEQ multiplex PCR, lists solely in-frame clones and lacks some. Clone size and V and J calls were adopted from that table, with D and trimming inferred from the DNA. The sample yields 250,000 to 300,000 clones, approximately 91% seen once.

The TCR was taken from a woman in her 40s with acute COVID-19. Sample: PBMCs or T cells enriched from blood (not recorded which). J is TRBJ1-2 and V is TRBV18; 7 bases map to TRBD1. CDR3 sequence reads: CASSKDRDVYGYTF. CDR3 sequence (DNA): TGTGCCAGCTCAAAAGACAGGGATGTCTATGGCTACACCTTC.